The rows below give T cell receptor beta chains drawn from one sample of a study of T-cell memory formation after mild COVID-19. In TCRdb, the 5' RACE reads were re-called with MiXCR into one record per CDR3 protein. The sample records 200,000 to 250,000 distinct CDR3 sequences, over 9% being singletons. The sample taken for sequencing was PBMCs or a T cell subset sorted from them (not recorded which). The source is a man between 18 and 29 years old who had mild COVID-19 (a few samples of this study predate the infection). Cell type and time point are not known. CDR3s leave out the opening cysteine and the closing phenylalanine or tryptophan. Each record gives: V gene, CDR3 length, clone size, D gene, CDR3 protein. D genes are given only for firm matches. Clone size is given for some rows only: seen once, a few or many times, or a class if the clone is expanded.

TRBV4-1,14,few,.,ASSQEMGYSNQPQH
TRBV6-6,14,few,TRBD1,ASSSRDRVMNTEAF
TRBV7-9,13,.,.,ASSCPHGDLQPQH
TRBV7-9,14,few,.,ASSPLDRGPTDTQY
TRBV5-1,11,few,.,ASSLPFQETQY
TRBV7-2,13,.,.,ASSLRRGSVHTQY
TRBV7-2,13,many,.,ASSPGVGAASPLH
TRBV20-1,11,.,.,SGFRAASYEQY
TRBV5-6,15,.,.,ASSFRSVTLPDQPQH
TRBV28,12,few,TRBD1,ASATGVVVHGYT
TRBV7-2,14,.,.,ASSLKIGGAYNEQF
TRBV18,12,.,.,ASSPRQNTDTQY
TRBV5-1,13,many,.,ASSPLLGDTDTQY
TRBV30,11,.,.,ASVTGHSYEQY
TRBV4-2,14,.,TRBD1,ASSQIDRADGNTIY
TRBV5-1,12,few,.,ASSNGKAEETQY
TRBV7-2,10,.,.,ASSFLSGELF
TRBV7-9,11,.,.,ASSLYRQETQY
TRBV2,14,many,TRBD2,ASTSTSGRRTDTQY
TRBV20-1,12,.,TRBD1,SASLGGHTDTQY
TRBV28,14,.,.,ASSFPPAGINEKLF
TRBV7-6,13,.,TRBD1,ASSIGQGGTGELF
TRBV20-1,13,.,TRBD2,SARDLAGGTNEQF
TRBV5-5,12,few,.,ASSPSDGNYGYT
TRBV4-1,12,few,TRBD2,ASSQTGTRHEQY